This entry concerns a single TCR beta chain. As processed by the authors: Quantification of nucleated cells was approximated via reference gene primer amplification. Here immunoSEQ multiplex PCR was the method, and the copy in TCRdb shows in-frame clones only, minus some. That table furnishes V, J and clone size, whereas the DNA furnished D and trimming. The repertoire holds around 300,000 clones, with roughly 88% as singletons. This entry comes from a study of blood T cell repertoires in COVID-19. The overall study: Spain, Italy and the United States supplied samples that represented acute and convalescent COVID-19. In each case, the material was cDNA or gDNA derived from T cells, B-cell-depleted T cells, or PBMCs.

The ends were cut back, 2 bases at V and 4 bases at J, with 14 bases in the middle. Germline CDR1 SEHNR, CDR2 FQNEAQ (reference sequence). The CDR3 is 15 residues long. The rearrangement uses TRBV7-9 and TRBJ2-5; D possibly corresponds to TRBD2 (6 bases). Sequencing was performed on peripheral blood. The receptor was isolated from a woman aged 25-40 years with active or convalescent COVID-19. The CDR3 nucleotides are TGTGCCAGCAGCTTATTCGGAGGGGAGGCAGAGACCCAGTACTTC. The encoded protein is CASSLFGGEAETQYF. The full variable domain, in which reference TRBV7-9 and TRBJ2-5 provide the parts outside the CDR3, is DTGVSQNPRHKITKRGQNVTFRCDPISEHNRLYWYRQTLGQGPEFLTYFQNEAQLEKSRLLSDRFSAERPKGSFSTLEIQRTEQGDSAMYLCASSLFGGEAETQYFGPGTRLLVL.